The source of this T cell receptor beta chain is a study of control samples from healthy donors and cancer patients. Between the trimmed V and J ends, which lost 0 bases and 3 bases, there was a span of 12 bases. Germline CDR1 and CDR2: PRHDT and FYEKMQ (reference sequence). The CDR3 is made up of 16 amino acids. Clones were sequenced by immunoSEQ multiplex PCR, and TCRdb holds only the in-frame ones, with some missing. This sample has some 150,000 clones, with approximately 92% found just once. This clonotype originated in a man under 40 in good health. The chain carries TRBV13 and TRBJ1-5; the D gene is possibly TRBD1 (5 bases). Sequenced input: blood. The CDR3 here is CASSLGGGRSNQPQHF. CDR3 DNA sequence: TGTGCCAGCAGCTTAGGTGGGGGACGATCCAATCAGCCCCAGCATTTT.